The 15 T cell receptor beta chains reported below all come from one sample, sequenced in a study of a mutant IDH1 vaccine in newly diagnosed glioma. This table comes from immunoSEQ multiplex PCR, and its TCRdb copy is limited to in-frame clones, with some not included. The table shows tens of thousands of clones, with 80% to 85% occurring only once. Time point here: week 11, during vaccination. Vaccination used 300 ug of mutant IDH1 20-mer peptide per dose, with topical imiquimod. The antigens of these receptors remain unknown. The starting material was PBMCs, obtained from a glioma patient whose treatment included an IDH1 peptide vaccine. The origin of the receptors is a man aged 40-50 years with glioma.

Only one count was recorded for this clone. The chain couples TRBV18 to TRBJ2-1, with 14 bases aligning to TRBD2. CDR3 length: 18 residues. Germline assignment: CDR1 KGHSH and CDR2 LQKENI. The trim removed 3 bases at V and 8 bases at J, leaving 12 bases unmatched. The CDR3, as DNA: TGTGCCAGCTCACCTCCCGGACTAGCGGGAGGTAGACGGGATGAGCAGTTCTTC. This sequence encodes CASSPPGLAGGRRDEQFF.

The V gene is TRBV5-1, the J gene TRBJ2-4; 7 positions match TRBD2. This CDR3 is built from 15 residues. Germline V gives CDR1 SGHRS, CDR2 YFSETQ. V lost 2 bases to trimming and J lost 5 bases; unmatched junction nucleotides: 7. The CDR3 DNA reads as TGCGCCAGCAGCTTTCAGCCGGGAGGTGAAAACATTCAGTACTTC. It translates to CASSFQPGGENIQYF.

The V gene is TRBV29-1, the J gene TRBJ2-3, with no clear D. CDR1 SQVTM and CDR2 ANQGSEA come from the germline V gene. This CDR3 region has 12 residues. V lost 1 base, J lost 6 bases, and 8 bases lay in between. CDR3: CSVEASGDTQYF. CDR3 nucleotide sequence: TGCAGCGTTGAAGCTAGTGGTGATACGCAGTATTTT.

The genes are TRBV7-2 and TRBJ2-7; D ambiguous. Germline CDR1 SGHTA, CDR2 FQGNSA. Between the trimmed V and J ends, which lost 5 bases and 6 bases, there was a span of 11 bases. There are 12 residues in the CDR3. The CDR3 is CASSPGETEQYF. CDR3 in DNA: TGTGCCAGCAGCCCTGGGGAAACCGAGCAGTACTTC. Together with reference TRBV7-2 and TRBJ2-7, the CDR3 gives the full variable domain: GAGVSQSPSNKVTEKGKDVELRCDPISGHTALYWYRQSLGQGLEFLIYFQGNSAPDKSGLPSDRFSAERTGGSVSTLTIQRTQQEDSAVYLCASSPGETEQYFGPGTRLTVT.

The chain carries TRBV7-9 and TRBJ1-1; TRBD1 matches 8 bases. CDR1 and CDR2 from the germline V gene are SEHNR and FQNEAQ (reference sequence). The CDR3 runs to 13 residues. The V and J ends lost 5 bases and 4 bases, in that order; junction bases with no gene match: 3. CDR3: CASSTDRATEAFF. The DNA of the CDR3 is TGTGCCAGCAGCACGGACAGGGCCACTGAAGCTTTCTTT.

This chain connects TRBV7-6 to TRBJ2-3; D is ambiguous. Between the trimmed V and J ends, which lost 1 base and 5 bases, there was a span of 7 bases. The V gene's germline CDR1 is SGHVS and CDR2 FNYEAQ. The CDR3 consists of 13 residues. The DNA of the CDR3 is TGTGCCAGCAGCTTAGGGCCCAAAGATACGCAGTATTTT. The encoded protein is CASSLGPKDTQYF.

Points on this clone: One junction end disagrees with the germline gene, perhaps due to a read error. The V and J genes are TRBV7-7 and TRBJ2-5; 8 positions agree with TRBD1. This CDR3 region has 14 residues. The germline gives CDR1 SSHAT, CDR2 FNYEAQ (reference sequence). The CDR3 here is CASSSNRGQETQYF. The CDR3, as DNA: TGTGCTAGCAGTTCGAACAGGGGGCAAGAGACCCAGTACTTC.

The count of this clone is one. V usage is TRBV6-5 and J usage is TRBJ1-5, with a tentative D call TRBD1 (5 bases). The germline V and J ends were trimmed by 2 bases and 6 bases, with 14 bases remaining between them. Germline CDR1 and CDR2: MNHEY and SVGAGI. The CDR3 is made up of 15 amino acids. The CDR3 region is CASSYTAGARQPQHF. As DNA, the CDR3 is TGTGCCAGCAGTTACACCGCCGGGGCGCGTCAGCCCCAGCATTTT.

The rearrangement joins TRBV7-2 to TRBJ1-3; D ambiguous. From germline, CDR1 is SGHTA and CDR2 FQGNSA. With 0 bases removed from V and 7 bases from J, the gap between germline ends came to 7 bases. This CDR3 region has 13 residues. This chain's CDR3 is CASSLALGNTIYF. The CDR3 bases are TGTGCCAGCAGCTTAGCGTTAGGGAACACCATATATTTT. The full variable domain, its missing parts supplied by reference TRBV7-2 and TRBJ1-3, is GAGVSQSPSNKVTEKGKDVELRCDPISGHTALYWYRQSLGQGLEFLIYFQGNSAPDKSGLPSDRFSAERTGGSVSTLTIQRTQQEDSAVYLCASSLALGNTIYFGEGSWLTVV.

The rearrangement links TRBV5-4 to TRBJ2-3, with 7 bases that match TRBD1. This CDR3 contains 16 residues. Germline-derived CDR1 and CDR2 are SGHNT and YYREEE (reference sequence). After removal of 4 bases from V and 1 base from J, the junction contained 9 bases not matched to a gene. CDR3 in DNA: TGTGCCAGCAGCGGACCCGGGACAGTTCGCACAGATACGCAGTATTTT. Its protein product is CASSGPGTVRTDTQYF.

This clone was counted a few times. V is TRBV5-4 and J is TRBJ1-2; D remains ambiguous. CDR1 and CDR2 from the germline V gene are SGHNT and YYREEE (reference sequence). Trimming cost V 2 bases and J 0 bases, with 8 bases left between them. The CDR3 is 14 amino acids. The CDR3 sequence is CASSFAGSNYGYTF. CDR3 nucleotide sequence: TGTGCCAGCAGCTTCGCCGGATCTAACTATGGCTACACCTTC.

The chain is built from TRBV19 and TRBJ2-1; D is unresolved. Trimming pared 3 bases from V and 9 bases from J, leaving 12 bases between. This CDR3 region has 13 residues. CDR1 LNHDA and CDR2 SQIVND come from the germline V gene (reference sequence). The CDR3 nucleotides read TGTGCCAGTAGTATGATCTATAGGAGTGAGCAGTTCTTC. It encodes CASSMIYRSEQFF.

V and J are TRBV6-5 and TRBJ1-1; D ambiguous. This CDR3 has 13 residues. Between the trimmed V and J ends, which lost 0 bases and 0 bases, there was a span of 2 bases. Germline V gene sequence: CDR1 MNHEY, CDR2 SVGAGI. In DNA, the CDR3 is TGTGCCAGCAGTTACTCCCTGAACACTGAAGCTTTCTTT. This codes for CASSYSLNTEAFF.

V is TRBV4-3 and J is TRBJ1-1; 8 nucleotides line up with TRBD1. The CDR3 is made up of 16 amino acids. V shed 1 base and J 10 bases; nucleotides not matched to a gene: 14. Germline V gene sequence: CDR1 LGHNA, CDR2 YSLEER. CDR3 DNA: TGCGCCAGCAGCCAAGTACTTACGGGACAGGCGCGTGGAGCTTTCTTT. Translation gives CASSQVLTGQARGAFF.

The chain couples TRBV4-1 to TRBJ2-2; D not resolved. This CDR3 spans 14 amino acids. Germline CDR1 MGHRA, CDR2 YSYEKL. Trimming removed 3 bases at V and 5 bases at J, with 10 bases between. The CDR3 DNA sequence: TGCGCCAGCAGCCAGCCAAGTGCTACCGGGGAGCTGTTTTTT. Amino acids: CASSQPSATGELFF.